These 29 T cell receptor beta chains came from one sample sequenced in a study of cytomegalovirus exposure and HLA in healthy donors. It was with 60 Vbeta and 13 Jbeta primers that the PCR ran. Generated by immunoSEQ multiplex PCR, the TCRdb table keeps only in-frame clones and is missing some. The top ten hold 3% to 3.5% of the sample, which has approximately 150,000 clones, about 82% seen once. The specimen sequenced was PBMCs. These receptors were obtained from a male donor in good health and CMV-seronegative.

This clone was seen a few times. The chain's CDR3 is CASSPLGTGFDEQFF. The CDR3 DNA is TGTGCCAGCAGTCCCTTAGGGACAGGGTTCGATGAGCAGTTCTTC. This sequence joins TRBV7-6 and TRBJ2-1; 9 nucleotides match TRBD1. The CDR3 is 15 residues long. The junction had 11 bases not matched to a gene; V was cut back by 6 bases and J by 8 bases. The germline gives CDR1 SGHVS, CDR2 FNYEAQ. The whole variable domain, remainder taken from reference TRBV7-6 and TRBJ2-1, is GAGVSQSPRYKVTKRGQDVALRCDPISGHVSLYWYRQALGQGPEFLTYFNYEAQQDKSGLPNDRFSAERPEGSISTLTIQRTEQRDSAMYRCASSPLGTGFDEQFFGPGTRLTVL.

The chain carries TRBV5-4 and TRBJ2-7; 7 nucleotides align to TRBD1. V was pared by 1 base and J by 3 bases, with 1 base of the junction left unmatched. CDR1 is SGHNT and CDR2 is YYREEE in the germline V gene (reference sequence). CDR3 length: 13 amino acids. CDR3 bases: TGTGCCAGCAGCTTGAGACAGGGCTACGAGCAGTACTTC. Translated: CASSLRQGYEQYF.

V usage is TRBV29-1 and J usage is TRBJ2-3, with TRBD2 as a possible D gene (6 bases). The V end was cut by 2 bases, the J end by 4 bases, with 13 bases between. This CDR3 contains 14 residues. CDR1 is SQVTM, CDR2 ANQGSEA, per germline. CDR3 sequence (DNA): TGCAGCGTTGAATGGGGGGAAATCCCAGATACGCAGTATTTT. The encoded protein is CSVEWGEIPDTQYF.

This chain joins TRBV29-1 and TRBJ2-1; no firm D call. The CDR3 totals 10 residues. Germline V gives CDR1 SQVTM, CDR2 ANQGSEA. The V gene lost 4 bases and the J gene lost 10 bases, with 8 bases spanning the gap. The CDR3 loop is CSVAVWEQFF. The CDR3 DNA reads as TGCAGCGTTGCGGTCTGGGAGCAGTTCTTC.

The rearrangement joins TRBV29-1 to TRBJ1-2, with TRBD1 identical over 7 bases. The V segment lost 7 bases and the J segment 3 bases; nucleotides outside the gene matches: 8. This CDR3 has 13 residues. CDR1 and CDR2 from the germline V gene are SQVTM and ANQGSEA. The CDR3 DNA reads as TGCAGCGATACAGGGGAGTTAGACTATGGCTACACCTTC. Its protein product is CSDTGELDYGYTF. Together with reference TRBV29-1 and TRBJ1-2, the CDR3 gives the full variable domain: SAVISQKPSRDICQRGTSLTIQCQVDSQVTMMFWYRQQPGQSLTLIATANQGSEATYESGFVIDKFPISRPNLTFSTLTVSNMSPEDSSIYLCSDTGELDYGYTFGSGTRLTVV.

This clone was observed a handful of times. This rearrangement joins TRBV4-1 to TRBJ2-7, with 7 positions matching TRBD2. J gave up 1 base and V 1 base, and 7 bases lay outside the gene matches. The CDR3 length is 16 residues. Germline loops: CDR1 MGHRA, CDR2 YSYEKL. Here the CDR3 reads CASSQAAGEVSYEQYF. As DNA, the CDR3 is TGCGCCAGCAGCCAAGCGGCGGGAGAGGTTTCCTACGAGCAGTACTTC.

V usage is TRBV5-6 and J usage is TRBJ2-1, with TRBD2 matching over 7 bases. The trim removed 2 bases at V and 8 bases at J, leaving 7 bases unmatched. This CDR3 comprises 14 residues. The germline gives CDR1 SGHDT, CDR2 YYEEEE. The CDR3 reads CASSFRTSEDEQFF. The CDR3 nucleotides read TGTGCCAGCAGCTTTCGTACTAGCGAGGATGAGCAGTTCTTC. The variable domain in full, completed from reference TRBV5-6 and TRBJ2-1, reads DAGVTQSPTHLIKTRGQQVTLRCSPKSGHDTVSWYQQALGQGPQFIFQYYEEEERQRGNFPDRFSGHQFPNYSSELNVNALLLGDSALYLCASSFRTSEDEQFFGPGTRLTVL.

The chain uses TRBV19 and TRBJ1-6; 7 bases align to TRBD1. Germline CDR1 and CDR2: LNHDA and SQIVND (reference sequence). The CDR3 runs to 17 residues. Trimming cost V 6 bases and J 4 bases; bases outside gene matches: 12. CDR3 sequence reads: CASSRPQTGTYNSPLHF. The CDR3 DNA is TGTGCCAGTAGCCGACCTCAGACAGGGACGTATAATTCACCCCTCCACTTT.

The chain uses TRBV6-5 and TRBJ2-7; D might be TRBD1 (6 bases). Germline assignment: CDR1 MNHEY and CDR2 SVGAGI. The CDR3 has 16 residues. V dropped 0 bases and J dropped 6 bases, with 18 bases sitting between them. CDR3 in amino acids: CASSYSSRGVRLEQYF. The CDR3 DNA follows: TGTGCCAGCAGTTACTCGAGCAGGGGCGTTCGGCTCGAGCAGTACTTC.

The chain links TRBV28 to TRBJ2-3; TRBD1 agrees at 8 bases. Trimming removed 5 bases from V and 5 bases from J; junction bases left unmatched: 9. The length of the CDR3 is 15 residues. Germline assignment: CDR1 MDHEN and CDR2 SYDVKM. This chain's CDR3 is CASSQGPGGGDTQYF. DNA of the CDR3: TGTGCCAGCAGTCAGGGGCCAGGGGGCGGAGATACGCAGTATTTT.

The genes are TRBV5-4 and TRBJ1-1, with TRBD1 matching over 7 bases. Germline CDR1 and CDR2: SGHNT and YYREEE (reference sequence). With 4 bases clipped from V and 4 bases from J, the junction kept 10 bases outside the gene matches. The CDR3 contains 15 residues. The CDR3 sequence: CASSPLTGRSTEAFF. Here the CDR3 DNA reads TGTGCCAGCAGCCCCCTGACAGGGAGGAGCACTGAAGCTTTCTTT.

This clone was seen once. V is TRBV5-6 and J is TRBJ2-1; the D is unclear. CDR1 and CDR2 from the germline V gene are SGHDT and YYEEEE. The CDR3 is 11 residues long. Trimming removed 5 bases at V and 5 bases at J, with 5 bases between. The CDR3, as DNA: TGTGCCAGCAGATTCGACAATGAGCAGTTCTTC. This codes for CASRFDNEQFF.

The V call is TRBV28, the J call TRBJ2-6; a weak D match, TRBD1 (7 bases). This CDR3 region has 17 residues. The germline V gene has CDR1 MDHEN and CDR2 SYDVKM. Trimming removed 2 bases at V and 3 bases at J, with 14 bases between. The CDR3: CASSLVAGGGGANVLTF. The CDR3 nucleotides are TGTGCCAGCAGTTTAGTGGCAGGGGGAGGTGGGGCCAACGTCCTGACTTTC.

This chain joins TRBV5-1 and TRBJ1-2, with a weak D call TRBD1 (6 bases). Per germline, CDR1 SGHRS and CDR2 YFSETQ. The CDR3 extends over 15 amino acids. The V and J ends lost 4 bases and 8 bases respectively, with 21 bases between them. The CDR3 coding sequence is TGCGCCAGCAGCCCGGACGGGGGGCGCGCGTCCGGCTACACCTTC. Protein sequence: CASSPDGGRASGYTF.

As to this clone: One end of the junction does not line up with germline, which may come from a read error. Other DNA sequences in this sample translate to the same CDR3. CDR3 protein: CASRRDFSTYEQYF. CDR3 bases: TGCGCCAGCAGGCGGGACTTCTCGACCTACGAGCAGTACTTC. This chain connects TRBV5-4 to TRBJ2-7; weak D call: TRBD2 (6 bases). The germline V gene encodes CDR1 SGHNT and CDR2 YYREEE (reference sequence). The length of the CDR3 is 14 residues.

This clone has a handful of counts. This chain connects TRBV25-1 to TRBJ1-4; D unresolved. The CDR3 has 15 amino acids. Trimming left V 1 base short and J 2 bases short, with 8 bases between. Germline lookup yields CDR1 MGHDK and CDR2 SYGVNS. The CDR3 reads CASSESRETNEKLFF. Here the CDR3 DNA reads TGTGCCAGCAGTGAATCCCGGGAGACTAATGAAAAACTGTTTTTT.

As to this clone: One end of the junction varies from germline; a read error may be responsible. This sequence joins TRBV4-3 and TRBJ2-2; D not resolved. Looked up from germline, CDR1 is LGHNA and CDR2 is YSLEER. The CDR3 consists of 15 residues. The CDR3 region has the DNA TGCGCCAGCACCCAAGATGCGGTCCTCACCGGGGAGCTGTTTTTT. Translating it yields CASTQDAVLTGELFF.

This clone showed up just once. One end of the junction varies from germline; a read error may be responsible. This specimen includes other DNA sequences encoding the same CDR3. The chain recombines TRBV27 with TRBJ2-7; 10 bases agree with TRBD1. Germline-derived CDR1 and CDR2 are MNHEY and SMNVEV (reference sequence). This CDR3 comprises 13 residues. The DNA of the CDR3 is TGTGCCAGCAGTTGGGACAGGGGTAACGAGCAGTATTTC. This gives the protein CASSWDRGNEQYF.

In its sample, this clone was seen a few times. The CDR3 spells CSVGEGGYEQYF. Written as DNA, the CDR3 is TGCAGCGTGGGGGAAGGGGGCTACGAGCAGTACTTC. V and J are TRBV29-1 and TRBJ2-7, with D possibly TRBD1 on 6 matching bases. CDR1 is SQVTM, CDR2 ANQGSEA, per germline. V lost 6 bases to trimming and J lost 3 bases, with 12 bases between them. The CDR3 spans 12 residues.

This clone was counted between two and nine times. The gene calls are TRBV29-1 and TRBJ2-1; D call uncertain. CDR1 is SQVTM, CDR2 ANQGSEA, per germline. Between the trimmed V and J ends, which lost 4 bases and 6 bases, there was a span of 10 bases. This CDR3 has 12 residues. This CDR3 is CSVVSPSNEQFF. CDR3 sequence (DNA): TGCAGCGTTGTGAGTCCGAGCAATGAGCAGTTCTTC.

This clone was counted between two and nine times. This chain links TRBV9 with TRBJ2-7; D unresolved. This CDR3 is 15 amino acids long. V dropped 4 bases and J dropped 2 bases, with 16 bases sitting between them. Germline CDR1 reads SGDLS; CDR2 reads YYNGEE. The CDR3 loop is CASSLSSGYPYEQYF. DNA of the CDR3: TGTGCCAGCAGCCTCTCCTCCGGGTACCCCTACGAGCAGTACTTC.

On this clone: This sample includes further DNA sequences coding for the same CDR3. The rearrangement joins TRBV27 to TRBJ1-5; 11 bases align to TRBD1. Germline V gene lookup returns CDR1 MNHEY and CDR2 SMNVEV (reference sequence). The CDR3 sequence is 13 residues long. The V segment lost 6 bases and the J segment 7 bases; nucleotides outside the gene matches: 2. CDR3 DNA: TGTGCCAGCAGGGGACAGGGGGGCCAGCCCCAGCATTTT. The encoded protein is CASRGQGGQPQHF.

The V and J genes are TRBV5-1 and TRBJ2-5; perhaps TRBD1 as D (5 bases). The J call may be wrong; the DNA end is better matched by TRBJ2-7. Germline loops: CDR1 SGHRS, CDR2 YFSETQ. The CDR3 is 16 amino acids. Written as DNA, the CDR3 is TGCGCCAGCAGCTCAATACCTAAAGGGGCCTCCTACGAGCAGTACTTC. This gives the protein CASSSIPKGASYEQYF.

This clone has a handful of counts. The chain links TRBV5-4 to TRBJ2-7, with a possible D match to TRBD1 (6 bases). V was clipped by 6 bases and J by 6 bases, with 22 bases between them. The CDR3 consists of 15 residues. The germline V gene encodes CDR1 SGHNT and CDR2 YYREEE (reference sequence). In DNA, the CDR3 is TGTGCCAGCACTCTGGGTGGTGGGGGCCTCCGCGAGCAGTACTTC. As protein: CASTLGGGGLREQYF.

This sequence joins TRBV7-9 and TRBJ2-5; D gene unclear. The J call could be wrong; TRBJ2-7 is a better fit for the DNA end. CDR3 size: 12 residues. The germline V gene has CDR1 SEHNR and CDR2 FQNEAQ (reference sequence). CDR3: CASSLVVYEQYF. The CDR3 bases are TGTGCCAGCAGCTTGGTGGTGTACGAGCAGTACTTC.

This clone appeared once. V and J are TRBV2 and TRBJ1-5, with TRBD1 identical over 11 bases. The germline V gene has CDR1 SNHLY and CDR2 FYNNEI. V dropped 8 bases and J dropped 4; count of bases not matched to a gene: 1. The CDR3 consists of 13 residues. CDR3 residues: CASGQGANQPQHF. CDR3 DNA sequence: TGTGCCAGCGGACAGGGGGCGAATCAGCCCCAGCATTTT.

The chain combines TRBV6-5 with TRBJ1-6, with D uncertain. The CDR3 runs to 13 residues. The germline V and J ends were trimmed by 5 bases and 7 bases, with 9 bases remaining between them. Looked up from germline, CDR1 is MNHEY and CDR2 is SVGAGI. The CDR3 sequence is CASSRSLNSPLHF. The DNA for the CDR3 is TGTGCCAGCAGTAGGAGTCTAAATTCACCCCTCCACTTT.

This chain connects TRBV19 to TRBJ1-1, with D perhaps TRBD1 (6 bases). The CDR3 sequence is 13 residues long. V lost 3 bases, J lost 4 bases, and 9 bases lay in between. In germline, CDR1 is LNHDA, CDR2 SQIVND (reference sequence). CDR3 coding DNA: TGTGCCAGTAGTATGGTAGGGGGCACTGAAGCTTTCTTT. Translating gives CASSMVGGTEAFF.

This clone was found a few times. The chain joins TRBV5-1 to TRBJ2-7; D gene uncertain. The germline gives CDR1 SGHRS, CDR2 YFSETQ. This CDR3 has 13 residues. Trimming took 0 bases from V and 2 from J, leaving 6 bases between them. For the CDR3, the DNA is TGCGCCAGCAGCTTGGCCGGTACCTACGAGCAGTACTTC. Residues: CASSLAGTYEQYF.